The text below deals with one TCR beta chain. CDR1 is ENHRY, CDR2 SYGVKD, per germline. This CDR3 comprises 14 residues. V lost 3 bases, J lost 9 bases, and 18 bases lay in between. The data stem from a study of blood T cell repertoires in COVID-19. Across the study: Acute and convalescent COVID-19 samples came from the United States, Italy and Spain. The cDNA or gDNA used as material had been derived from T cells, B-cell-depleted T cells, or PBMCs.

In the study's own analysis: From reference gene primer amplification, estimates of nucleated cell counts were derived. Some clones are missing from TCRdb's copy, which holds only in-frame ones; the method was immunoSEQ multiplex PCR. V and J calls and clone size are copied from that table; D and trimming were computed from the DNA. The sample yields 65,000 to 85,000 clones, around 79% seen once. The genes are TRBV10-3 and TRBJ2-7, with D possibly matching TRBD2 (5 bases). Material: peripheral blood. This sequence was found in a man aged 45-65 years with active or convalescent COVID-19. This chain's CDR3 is CAISDPTGSKAQYF. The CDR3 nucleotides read TGTGCCATCAGTGACCCGACGGGGTCCAAGGCGCAGTACTTC.